The next 6 T cell receptor beta chains were all read from a single sample in a study of blood T cell repertoires in COVID-19. The table came from immunoSEQ multiplex PCR; TCRdb's copy has only in-frame clones and leaves some out. The sample yields about 92,000 clones, around 80% seen once. Sequencing was done on a sample of peripheral blood. All receptors derive from a man between 45 and 60 years old who had recovered from COVID-19.

The chain recombines TRBV5-1 with TRBJ2-7; D gene uncertain. CDR1 is SGHRS, CDR2 YFSETQ, per germline. The CDR3 is 16 amino acids. The V end lost 0 bases, the J end lost 2 bases, and 15 bases lay between the germline ends. The CDR3 region is CASSLVGSQVTYEQYF. The CDR3 bases are TGCGCCAGCAGCTTGGTAGGAAGTCAGGTGACCTACGAGCAGTACTTC.

V usage is TRBV11-3 and J usage is TRBJ1-1; 9 bases are a match to TRBD1. The CDR3 totals 12 residues. The J segment lost 8 bases and the V segment lost 3 bases, leaving 1 base of the junction unmatched. In germline, CDR1 is SGHNT, CDR2 YENEEA. The CDR3 sequence is CASSFGTGEAFF. For the CDR3, the DNA is TGTGCCAGCAGCTTCGGGACAGGGGAAGCTTTCTTT.

The gene calls are TRBV5-5 and TRBJ2-7, with 8 bases aligning to TRBD1. This CDR3 contains 14 residues. Germline CDR1 SGHKS, CDR2 YYEKEE (reference sequence). Trimming cost V 4 bases and J 6 bases; bases outside gene matches: 9. CDR3 DNA sequence: TGTGCCAGCAGCGCACCAAGCGACAGGGGCGAGCAGTACTTC. Its translation is CASSAPSDRGEQYF. Drawing the rest from reference TRBV5-5 and TRBJ2-7, the complete variable domain is DAGVTQSPTHLIKTRGQQVTLRCSPISGHKSVSWYQQVLGQGPQFIFQYYEKEERGRGNFPDRFSARQFPNYSSELNVNALLLGDSALYLCASSAPSDRGEQYFGPGTRLTVT.

The chain combines TRBV6-5 with TRBJ2-3; TRBD1 matches at 9 bases. The V and J ends lost 10 bases and 3 bases, in that order; junction bases with no gene match: 11. CDR1 is MNHEY and CDR2 is SVGAGI in the germline V gene. The CDR3 totals 15 residues. The CDR3 DNA is TGTGCCACCCGAATGGGGACAGGGAGGACAGATACGCAGTATTTT. The encoded protein is CATRMGTGRTDTQYF.

This chain connects TRBV3-1 (or the pseudogene TRBV3-2) to TRBJ2-5, with TRBD1 matching over 9 bases. The CDR3 loop spans 12 amino acids. V lost 3 bases and J lost 10; bases outside the gene matches: 3. Germline assignment: CDR1 LGHDT and CDR2 YNNKEL (reference sequence). CDR3 bases: TGTGCCAGCAGCCAGACAGGGGGTATCCAGTACTTC. Protein sequence: CASSQTGGIQYF.

The chain recombines TRBV24-1 with TRBJ2-1; TRBD1 aligns across 9 bases. Germline V CDR1 and CDR2: KGHDR, SFDVKD. Unmatched junction bases numbered 7, after V lost 0 bases and J lost 5 bases. CDR3 size: 17 residues. The CDR3 is CATSDLPRTGVNNEQFF. The DNA of the CDR3 is TGTGCCACCAGTGATTTGCCTCGGACAGGGGTGAACAATGAGCAGTTCTTC.